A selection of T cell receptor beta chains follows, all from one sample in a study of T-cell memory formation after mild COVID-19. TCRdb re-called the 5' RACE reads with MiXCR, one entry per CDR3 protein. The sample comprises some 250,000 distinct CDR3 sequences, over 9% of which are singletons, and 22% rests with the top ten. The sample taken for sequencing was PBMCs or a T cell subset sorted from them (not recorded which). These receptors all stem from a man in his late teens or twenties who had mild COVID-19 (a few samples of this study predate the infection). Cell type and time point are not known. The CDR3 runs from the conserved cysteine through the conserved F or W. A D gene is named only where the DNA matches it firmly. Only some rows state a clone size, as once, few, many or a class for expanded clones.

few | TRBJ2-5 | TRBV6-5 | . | TGTGCCAGCAGTTACTCCACGGCTGGCGGGACCCAGTACTTC | CASSYSTAGGTQYF
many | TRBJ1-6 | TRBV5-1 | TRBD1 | TGCGCCAGCAGCTTGGTGGGACAGGGTCCACCCCTCCACTTT | CASSLVGQGPPLHF
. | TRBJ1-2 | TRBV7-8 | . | TGTGCCAGCAGCCCCAGTTTAGGAGGAGACTATGGCTACACCTTC | CASSPSLGGDYGYTF
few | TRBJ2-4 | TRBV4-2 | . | TGTGCCAGCAGCAGACCCCTGGACACTACCACCCAAAACATTCAGTACTTC | CASSRPLDTTTQNIQYF
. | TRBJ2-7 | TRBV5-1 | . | TGCGCCAGCAGCTTGGTGGTAGGGGCATCCGAGCAGTACTTC | CASSLVVGASEQYF
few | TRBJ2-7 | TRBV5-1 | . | TGCGCCAGCAAGGGGGAGTACGAGCAGTACTTC | CASKGEYEQYF
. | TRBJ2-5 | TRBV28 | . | TGTGCCAGCAGTACACCGGCTTCAGAGACCCAGTACTTC | CASSTPASETQYF
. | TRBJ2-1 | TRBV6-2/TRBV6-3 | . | TGTGCCAGCAGTTACTCTTTAGGACAGCAGTTCTTC | CASSYSLGQQFF
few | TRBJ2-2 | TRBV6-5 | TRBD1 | TGTGCCAGCAGTCACAGGGGCAGGGTTACCGGGGAGCTGTTTTTT | CASSHRGRVTGELFF
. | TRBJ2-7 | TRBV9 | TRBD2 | TGTGCCAGCAGCCCCTATGGACTAGCGGGGGGCTCGGGCGAGCAGTACTTC | CASSPYGLAGGSGEQYF
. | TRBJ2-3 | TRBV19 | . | TGTGCCAGTAGTAAGGAGAGCACAGATACGCAGTATTTT | CASSKESTDTQYF
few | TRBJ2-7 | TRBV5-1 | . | TGCGCCAGCAGCTTGGCCGACTTGGGGCCGGGGTACGAGCAGTACTTC | CASSLADLGPGYEQYF
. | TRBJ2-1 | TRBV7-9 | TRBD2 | TGTGCCAGCAGCTTAGCAGGGACTAGCGGGACCCTCCAGTTCTTC | CASSLAGTSGTLQFF
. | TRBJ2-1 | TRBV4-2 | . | TGTGCCAGCAGCCATGCGGGGGCCCAGAACAATGAGCAGTTCTTC | CASSHAGAQNNEQFF
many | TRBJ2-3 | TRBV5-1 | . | TGCGCCAGCAGCTTGGGGGGAATGACTAGCACAGATACGCAGTATTTT | CASSLGGMTSTDTQYF
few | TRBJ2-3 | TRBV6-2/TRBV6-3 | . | TGTGCCAGCAGTTATAGGGACGGCACAGATACGCAGTATTTT | CASSYRDGTDTQYF
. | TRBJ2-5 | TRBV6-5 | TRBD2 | TGTGCCAGCAGTTCGGCCCTAGCGGGGCGGGAGACCCAGTACTTC | CASSSALAGRETQYF
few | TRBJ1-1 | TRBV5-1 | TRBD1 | TGCGCCAGCAGCTTGGAAGGGGACAGGCTAGCAGCTTTCTTT | CASSLEGDRLAAFF
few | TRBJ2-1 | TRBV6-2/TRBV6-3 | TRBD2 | TGTGCCAGCAGTTACATGGGACTAGTAAATGAGCAGTTCTTC | CASSYMGLVNEQFF
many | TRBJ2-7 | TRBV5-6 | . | TGTGCCAGCAGCTTGGACAGGAAGCAGTACTTC | CASSLDRKQYF
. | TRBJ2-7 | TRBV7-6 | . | TGTGCCAGCAGCTTAGCGCGATGGGACGAGCAGTACTTC | CASSLARWDEQYF
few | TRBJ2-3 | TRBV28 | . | TGTGCCAGCAGTTTTTTGTGGGGGTACACAGATACGCAGTATTTT | CASSFLWGYTDTQYF